The clone carrying this TCR beta chain was seen ten or more times. The CDR3 sequence is 12 residues long. Trimming took 0 bases from V and 8 from J, leaving 6 bases between them. CDR1 and CDR2 from the germline V gene are SGHRS and YFSETQ. The authors prepared the TCRbeta library with unique molecular identifiers. TCRdb re-called the PCR reads through MiXCR, storing one row per CDR3 protein. The sample holds some 72,000 distinct CDR3 sequences, about 6.7% seen once. This entry comes from a study of T-cell reconstitution after alpha-beta-depleted transplantation in children. The sequence derives from a human donor who donated a stem cell graft to a child with acute lymphoblastic leukemia. Source: PBMCs from the stem cell graft donor, taken from the stem cell graft. The chain recombines TRBV5-1 with TRBJ2-1; D remains unclear. The CDR3 nucleotides read TGCGCCAGCAGCTTGGGAGTGGATGAGCAGTTCTTC. This translates into CASSLGVDEQFF. The full variable domain, with the rest looked up from reference TRBV5-1 and TRBJ2-1, is KAGVTQTPRYLIKTRGQQVTLSCSPISGHRSVSWYQQTPGQGLQFLFEYFSETQRNKGNFPGRFSGRQFSNSRSEMNVSTLELGDSALYLCASSLGVDEQFFGPGTRLTVL.